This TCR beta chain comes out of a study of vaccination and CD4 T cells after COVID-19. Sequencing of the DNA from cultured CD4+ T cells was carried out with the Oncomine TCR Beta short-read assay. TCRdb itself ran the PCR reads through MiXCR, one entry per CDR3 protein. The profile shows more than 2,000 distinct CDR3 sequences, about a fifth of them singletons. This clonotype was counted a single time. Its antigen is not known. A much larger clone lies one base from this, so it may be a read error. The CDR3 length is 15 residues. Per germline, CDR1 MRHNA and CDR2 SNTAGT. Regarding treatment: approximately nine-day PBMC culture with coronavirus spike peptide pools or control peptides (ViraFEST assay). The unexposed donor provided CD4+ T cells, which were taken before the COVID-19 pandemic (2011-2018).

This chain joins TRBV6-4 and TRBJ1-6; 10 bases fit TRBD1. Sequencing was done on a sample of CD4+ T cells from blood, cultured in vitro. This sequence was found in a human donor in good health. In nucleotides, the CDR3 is TGTGCCAACAGTGCCGGACAGGGGGGCAATTCACCCCTCCACTTT. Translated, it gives CANSAGQGGNSPLHF.